This entry features one T cell receptor beta chain sequence. Its antigen is still unknown. The method, 5' RACE with UMI labels, was used to prepare the TRB cDNA libraries. TCRdb processed the 5' RACE reads again and assigns one entry to each CDR3 protein, with no DNA. The listing contains approximately 26,000 distinct CDR3 sequences. The data are from a study of CXCR3-negative and CXCR3-positive naive CD8 T cells. Study-wide results and caveats: CXCR3-negative and CXCR3-positive naive cells shared comparable TRBV-TRBJ usage, but memory cells did not.

CDR3 length: 12 amino acids. Every CD8+ subset sample held around 300,000 flow-sorted cells, done in triplicate. Cells classed as naive CD8+ T cells were CD45RO-CCR7+CD27+CD95-. The V gene is TRBV12-3 or TRBV12-4, the J gene TRBJ2-7. Sequencing input: naive CXCR3- CD8+ T cells from blood. Subset denoted: CD45RO-CCR7+CD27+CD95- naive CD8+ T cells lacking CXCR3 (TNR3-). The receptor was derived from a human donor in good health. Some clones in this sample may be carry-over from other donors' samples. CDR3 protein: CASTLGPNEQYF.